Sequencing of this T cell receptor (beta chain) was carried out in a study of Japanese encephalitis immunity and Zika vaccine responses. Study background: Around 11 participants received one YFV vaccine dose before ZPIV, and about 10 were flavivirus-naive. ZIKV structural peptide pools, conserved or non-conserved, or JEV or YFV peptides were used. Sequenced timepoints were week 0, after pre-vaccination, and week 52.

TCRdb passed the 5' RACE reads through MiXCR, listing each CDR3 protein once. The table has about 470 distinct CDR3 sequences, 6% to 8% seen once; the top ten hold about a quarter. The CDR3 sequence is 11 residues long. Germline V CDR1 and CDR2: MNHEY, SVGEGT. V dropped 2 bases and J dropped 11 bases, with 7 bases sitting between them. This clonotype is medium-sized (0.01 to 0.1%) by share. CFSE-labeled PBMCs were cultured around six days with peptide pools, each at 1 ug/mL. Proliferating CD4 T cells were sorted unfixed as live CD56-CD19-CD16-CD3+CD4+ CFSE-low cells. Overall study findings and caveats: After ZPIV, CD4 T cells responding to conserved ZIKV epitopes lost repertoire richness in JEV-pre-vaccinated donors.

The genes are TRBV6-2 or TRBV6-3 and TRBJ1-5; TRBD1 might be the D (5 bases). Specimen: antigen-activated CD4+ T cells from blood, cultured, collected during a Zika inactivated vaccine study. The TCR originated in an adult man who received an inactivated Zika virus vaccine. The CDR3 DNA reads as TGTGCCAGCAGTTACGAGGGGACCCAGCATTTT. It translates to CASSYEGTQHF.